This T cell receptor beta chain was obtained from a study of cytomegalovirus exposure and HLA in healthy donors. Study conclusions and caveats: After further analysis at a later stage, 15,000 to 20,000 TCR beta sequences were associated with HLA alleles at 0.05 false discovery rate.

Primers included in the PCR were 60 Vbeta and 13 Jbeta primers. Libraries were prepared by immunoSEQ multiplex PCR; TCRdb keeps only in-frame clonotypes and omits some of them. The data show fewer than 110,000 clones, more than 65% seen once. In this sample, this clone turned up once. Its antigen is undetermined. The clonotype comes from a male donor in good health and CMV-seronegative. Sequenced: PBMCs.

CDR3 residues: CASSLGSGRTNEQFF. The CDR3, as DNA: TGTGCCAGCAGCTTGGGTAGCGGGAGAACTAATGAGCAGTTCTTC. The chain carries TRBV5-4 and TRBJ2-1, with 9 bases aligning to TRBD2. Germline V gives CDR1 SGHNT, CDR2 YYREEE (reference sequence). CDR3 length: 15 amino acids. V dropped 0 bases and J dropped 7; count of bases not matched to a gene: 5.